A selection of T cell receptor beta chains follows, all from one sample in a study of blood T cell repertoires in COVID-19. Some clones are missing from TCRdb's copy, which holds only in-frame ones; the method was immunoSEQ multiplex PCR. The top ten clones hold roughly 9% of a sample with fewer than 200,000 clones, about 88% of them seen once. What was sequenced was PBMCs or T cells enriched from blood (not recorded which). The receptors originated from a woman younger than 35 who had recovered from COVID-19. The CDR3 runs from the conserved cysteine through the conserved F or W. D genes are given only for firm matches. Expanded clones are given a class, and other clones once, few, many or no size at all.

-	15	TRBV14	TRBJ2-2	-	TGTGCCAGCAGCCCAGTTCCGGCGGGCACCGGGGAGCTGTTTTTT	CASSPVPAGTGELFF
-	15	TRBV28	TRBJ1-1	-	TGTGCCAGCAGTCCCTTAGGTGAGAGGGACACTGAAGCTTTCTTT	CASSPLGERDTEAFF
-	14	TRBV7-9	TRBJ2-7	TRBD1	TGTGCCAGCAGCAGGACAGGGGGCGTAGACGAGCAGTACTTC	CASSRTGGVDEQYF
-	19	TRBV4-1	TRBJ1-6	-	TGCGCCAGCAGCCAAGATAGCATGCAGCCCGAAAGGATGAGTTCACCCCTCCACTTT	CASSQDSMQPERMSSPLHF
-	16	TRBV5-1	TRBJ2-2	-	TGCGCCAGCAGCTCTGGTGGTACGGAGGGCACCGGGGAGCTGTTTTTT	CASSSGGTEGTGELFF
-	14	TRBV2	TRBJ1-2	TRBD1	TGTGCCAGCAGTGACACGACAGGGGGGGCTGGCTACACCTTC	CASSDTTGGAGYTF
-	14	TRBV2	TRBJ1-2	TRBD1	TGTGCCAGCACCTTGGGACAGAATAACTATGGCTACACCTTC	CASTLGQNNYGYTF
-	14	TRBV7-9	TRBJ1-1	TRBD1	TGTGCCAGCAGCTCGACAGGGCCCAGACTTGAAGCTTTCTTT	CASSSTGPRLEAFF
-	16	TRBV28	TRBJ2-3	TRBD1	TGTGCCAGCAGTTTACCCACAGGGGGCTCAACAGATACGCAGTATTTT	CASSLPTGGSTDTQYF
-	13	TRBV12-3/TRBV12-4	TRBJ1-2	TRBD1	TGTGCCAGCAGTCAGGACAGGGGCTATGGCTACACCTTC	CASSQDRGYGYTF
-	16	TRBV10-3	TRBJ1-4	TRBD1	TGTGCCATCAGTCGTGGGCCGACAGGGAAGGGCGAAAAACTGTTTTTT	CAISRGPTGKGEKLFF
once	12	TRBV28	TRBJ1-2	-	TGTGCCAGCAGTTTCGGAGGAAGGGGCTACACCTTC	CASSFGGRGYTF
once	15	TRBV7-2	TRBJ2-7	TRBD1	TGTGCCAGCAGCTTAGTAGGCCAGGGGGCCTACGAGCAGTACTTC	CASSLVGQGAYEQYF
once	13	TRBV2	TRBJ1-2	TRBD1	TGTGCCAGCAGAGGACAGGGGAACTATGGCTACACCTTC	CASRGQGNYGYTF
-	12	TRBV10-2	TRBJ1-1	-	TGCGCCAGCAGTGAGTGGGGCCACTCAGCTTTCTTT	CASSEWGHSAFF
once	14	TRBV4-3	TRBJ2-3	-	TGCGCCAGCAGCCCAACAGGTGTGAAAGATACGCAGTATTTT	CASSPTGVKDTQYF
-	13	TRBV30	TRBJ1-5	-	TGTGCCTGGAGTTTTCAGCGGTGGGAGCCCCAGCATTTT	CAWSFQRWEPQHF
-	15	TRBV6-5	TRBJ1-2	-	TGTGCCAGCAGTTTTGGTGGGGGCTTAGGATATGGCTACACCTTC	CASSFGGGLGYGYTF
-	16	TRBV25-1	TRBJ2-1	TRBD2	TGTGCCAGCAGTGAGGCGCGGGGGAGGGCATACAATGAGCAGTTCTTC	CASSEARGRAYNEQFF
-	15	TRBV7-8	TRBJ2-3	-	TGTGCCAGCACCTTTGCCGAGCGGCACACAGATACGCAGTATTTT	CASTFAERHTDTQYF
-	15	TRBV6-2/TRBV6-3	TRBJ2-1	-	TGTGCCAGCAGTAACACAGGGAGCTCCTACAATGAGCAGTTCTTC	CASSNTGSSYNEQFF
-	18	TRBV9	TRBJ2-2	TRBD2	TGTGCCAGCAGCGAGGCGGGACTAGCGGGGACGAACACCGGGGAGCTGTTTTTT	CASSEAGLAGTNTGELFF
-	13	TRBV6-4	TRBJ1-1	-	TGTGCCAGCAGTGACCCAACGTCGGGTGAAGCTTTCTTT	CASSDPTSGEAFF
-	16	TRBV9	TRBJ2-3	TRBD2	TGTGCCAGCAGCGTCGGACTAGCGGGGGGCATAGATACGCAGTATTTT	CASSVGLAGGIDTQYF
-	15	TRBV28	TRBJ1-2	TRBD1	TGTGCCAGCAGTCCCCGCGGACAGGGATTCTATGGCTACACCTTC	CASSPRGQGFYGYTF
-	13	TRBV19	TRBJ1-4	-	TGTGCCAGTAGTATGGGGGCGGAGGAAAAACTGTTTTTT	CASSMGAEEKLFF
-	14	TRBV2	TRBJ2-1	TRBD1	TGTGCCAGCTCGGTCCGGACAGGGGCAAATGAGCAGTTCTTC	CASSVRTGANEQFF
-	15	TRBV14	TRBJ1-2	TRBD1	TGTGCCAGCAGCCTTCGGACAGGGGGGAGGGATGGCTACACCTTC	CASSLRTGGRDGYTF
-	18	TRBV6-8	TRBJ2-3	-	TGTGCCAGCACCTACTTAAGGAGGGTCTTCTTTCGCACAGATACGCAGTATTTT	CASTYLRRVFFRTDTQYF
-	19	TRBV5-4	TRBJ1-4	TRBD1	TGTGCCAGCAGCTTGGGCCGGGACAGGGGTGAGTGGGCTAATGAAAAACTGTTTTTT	CASSLGRDRGEWANEKLFF